This T cell receptor beta chain was sequenced during a study of blood T cell repertoires in COVID-19. Trimming removed 2 bases at V and 7 bases at J, with 5 bases between. The CDR3 has 11 residues. Germline loops: CDR1 SEHNR, CDR2 FQNEAQ (reference sequence). Produced via immunoSEQ multiplex PCR; TCRdb's table is partial and in-frame only. The sample consists of about 300,000 clones, around 86% of them appearing once. This sequence joins TRBV7-9 and TRBJ1-2; no clear D. The sample was PBMCs or T cells enriched from blood (not recorded which). The clonotype was recovered from a man aged 30 to 45 who had recovered from COVID-19. CDR3: CASSLSVGYTF. CDR3 in DNA: TGTGCCAGCAGCTTATCAGTTGGCTACACCTTC.